This TCR beta chain is drawn from a study of STAT5B mutations in CD4+ large granular lymphocyte leukemia. Assay: immunoSEQ multiplex PCR; the TCRdb copy retains only in-frame clones and omits some. The sample records tens of thousands of clones, approximately 81% being singletons. The CDR3 spans 18 residues. Germline V gene data show CDR1 as SGHVS and CDR2 as FNYEAQ. Germline trimming cut 0 bases from V and 2 bases from J; bases unmatched to any gene: 6. This sequence originates from a human donor in good health. The V call is TRBV7-6, the J call TRBJ2-6; 8 positions match TRBD1. Source material: CD4+ T cells from blood buffy coats. The CDR3 loop is CASSLAQGALAGANVLTF. CDR3 sequence (DNA): TGTGCCAGCAGCTTAGCCCAGGGGGCGCTGGCTGGGGCCAACGTCCTGACTTTC.